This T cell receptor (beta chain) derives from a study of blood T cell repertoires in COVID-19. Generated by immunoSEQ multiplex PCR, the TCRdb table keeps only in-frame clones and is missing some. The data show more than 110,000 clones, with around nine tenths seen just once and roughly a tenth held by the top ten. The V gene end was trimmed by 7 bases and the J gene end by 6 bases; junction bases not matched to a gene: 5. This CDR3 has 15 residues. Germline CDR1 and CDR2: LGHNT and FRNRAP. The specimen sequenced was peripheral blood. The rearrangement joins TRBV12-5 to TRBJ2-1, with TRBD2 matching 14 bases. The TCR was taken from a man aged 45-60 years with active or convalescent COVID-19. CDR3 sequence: CASASGLAGVNEQFF. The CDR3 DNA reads TGTGCTAGTGCCTCGGGACTAGCGGGAGTCAATGAGCAGTTCTTC.